This TCR beta chain was identified during a study of blood T cell repertoires in COVID-19. Whole-study context: Nucleic acid was either cDNA or gDNA, and it came from T cells, B-cell-depleted T cells, or PBMCs.

Original processing notes: Estimated nucleated cell counts came from reference gene primer amplification. Method: immunoSEQ multiplex PCR; TCRdb's copy keeps in-frame clones and lacks some. V and J calls and clone size are copied from that table; D and trimming were computed from the DNA. Counted here are roughly 140,000 clones, roughly 79% occurring once; the ten biggest clones make up roughly 8.6%. CDR1 is SGHTA, CDR2 FQGTGA, per germline. V gave up 4 bases and J gave up 0 bases, with 16 bases separating them. The CDR3 extends over 16 amino acids. Sample: peripheral blood. V and J are TRBV7-3 and TRBJ2-7; D is perhaps TRBD1 (5 bases). The TCR comes from a man aged 50-60 years with active or convalescent COVID-19. CDR3 sequence reads: CASSSNRTKVSYEQYF. DNA of the CDR3: TGTGCCAGCAGCTCTAATAGGACAAAGGTCTCCTACGAGCAGTACTTC. The variable domain in full, with the rest retrieved from reference TRBV7-3 and TRBJ2-7, is GAGVSQTPSNKVTEKGKYVELRCDPISGHTALYWYRQSLGQGPEFLIYFQGTGAADDSGLPNDRFFAVRPEGSVSTLKIQRTERGDSAVYLCASSSNRTKVSYEQYFGPGTRLTVT.